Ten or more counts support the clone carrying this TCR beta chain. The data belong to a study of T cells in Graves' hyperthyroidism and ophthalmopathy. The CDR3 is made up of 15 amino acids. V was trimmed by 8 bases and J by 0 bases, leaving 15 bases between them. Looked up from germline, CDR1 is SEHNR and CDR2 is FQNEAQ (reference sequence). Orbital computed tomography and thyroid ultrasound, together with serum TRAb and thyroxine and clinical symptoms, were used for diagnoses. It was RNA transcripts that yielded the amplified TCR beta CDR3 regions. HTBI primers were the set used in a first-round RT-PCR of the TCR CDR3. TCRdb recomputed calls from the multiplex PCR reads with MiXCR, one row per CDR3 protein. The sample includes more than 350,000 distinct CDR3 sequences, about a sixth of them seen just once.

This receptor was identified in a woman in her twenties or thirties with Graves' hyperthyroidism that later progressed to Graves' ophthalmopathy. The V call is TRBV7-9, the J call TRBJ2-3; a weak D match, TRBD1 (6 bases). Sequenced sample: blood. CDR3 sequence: CASALRGTSTDTQYF. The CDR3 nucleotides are TGTGCCAGCGCTCTCAGGGGTACGAGCACAGATACGCAGTATTTT.